The T cell receptor beta chain under discussion was sequenced for a study of T cells in Graves' hyperthyroidism and ophthalmopathy. Study background: Initial diagnosis, before any treatment, was when peripheral blood was collected. Study findings and constraints: Blood also showed most of the thyroid clonotypes that were expanded above 0.001.

As for this clonotype: Antigen: not known.

CDR1 is SEHNR and CDR2 is FQNEAQ in the germline V gene (reference sequence). This CDR3 region has 15 residues. V lost 6 bases and J lost 1; bases outside the gene matches: 6. Not enrolled were patients with uncontrolled infection, other autoimmune disease, pregnancy or lactation. The source material, RNA transcripts, was used to amplify TCR beta CDR3 regions. HTBI primers were the set used in a first-round RT-PCR of the TCR CDR3. TCRdb reprocessed the multiplex PCR reads via MiXCR and lists one record per CDR3 protein. The sample lists more than 75,000 distinct CDR3 sequences; around 50% were seen once.

The material sequenced was blood. This clonotype was obtained from a middle-aged woman with Graves' hyperthyroidism. The J gene is TRBJ2-7, the V gene TRBV7-9; 10 nucleotides line up with TRBD2. The CDR3 sequence: CASSIGLAESYEQYF. The CDR3 bases are TGTGCCAGCAGTATAGGACTAGCGGAGTCCTACGAGCAGTACTTC.